The present TCR beta chain was sequenced within a study of cytomegalovirus exposure and HLA in healthy donors. The germline V gene encodes CDR1 SGHTA and CDR2 FQGNSA. V trimming: 0 bases; J trimming: 7 bases; junction bases outside the gene matches: 2. The CDR3 runs 14 residues. Primers: 60 Vbeta forward and 13 Jbeta reverse. Clones were sequenced by immunoSEQ multiplex PCR, and TCRdb holds only the in-frame ones, with some missing. The sample includes 100,000 to 150,000 clones, 70% to 80% seen only once; the top ten take 1.4% to 1.5%. The chain employs TRBV7-2 and TRBJ2-3; 9 positions agree with TRBD2. The sequence was collected from a female donor in good health and CMV-seronegative. Input material: PBMCs. The CDR3 DNA follows: TGTGCCAGCAGCTTAGCTGCGGGAGGGAATACGCAGTATTTT. Translating gives CASSLAAGGNTQYF.